The entry below describes one TCR beta chain. TCRdb keeps only in-frame clones here, not all; method: immunoSEQ multiplex PCR. Of under 100,000 clones in the sample, roughly 94% were seen once. This specimen comes from a study of cytomegalovirus exposure and HLA in healthy donors. The ends lost 5 bases at V and 4 bases at J; junction bases unmatched: 6. The CDR3 is 14 amino acids. Per the germline V gene, CDR1 is SEHNR and CDR2 is FQNEAQ (reference sequence). This receptor was taken from a woman aged 18-29 years in good health and CMV-seronegative. The specimen was PBMCs. This chain joins TRBV7-9 and TRBJ2-7; 9 nucleotides align to TRBD2. The CDR3 sequence: CASSEAGGLYEQYF. CDR3 DNA: TGTGCCAGCAGCGAAGCGGGAGGCTTATACGAGCAGTACTTC. Filled out from reference TRBV7-9 and TRBJ2-7, the complete variable domain reads DTGVSQNPRHKITKRGQNVTFRCDPISEHNRLYWYRQTLGQGPEFLTYFQNEAQLEKSRLLSDRFSAERPKGSFSTLEIQRTEQGDSAMYLCASSEAGGLYEQYFGPGTRLTVT.